Presented here are 10 T cell receptor beta chains from one specimen sequenced in a study of cytomegalovirus exposure and HLA in healthy donors. The repertoire was sequenced with immunoSEQ multiplex PCR; TCRdb's copy has only in-frame clones and lacks some. The table lists about 170,000 clones, about 86% of them singletons. The sequencing input was PBMCs. The receptor source for this set is a woman in her 30s in good health and CMV-seronegative.

This chain connects TRBV9 to TRBJ1-1; D remains unclear. The CDR3 is 15 amino acids. CDR1 is SGDLS and CDR2 is YYNGEE in the germline V gene. V was shortened by 0 bases and J by 3 bases, with 12 bases between the two germline ends. This chain's CDR3 is CASSVAAGPYTEAFF. The CDR3, as DNA: TGTGCCAGCAGCGTAGCGGCAGGTCCATACACTGAAGCTTTCTTT.

The chain recombines TRBV27 with TRBJ1-2; D is perhaps TRBD1 (6 bases). V was clipped by 5 bases and J by 7 bases, with 17 bases between them. Germline V gene data show CDR1 as MNHEY and CDR2 as SMNVEV (reference sequence). The CDR3 runs 14 residues. Written as DNA, the CDR3 is TGTGCCAGCAGTCTCTCGGGGGGCGCAAGTGGCTACACCTTC. As protein: CASSLSGGASGYTF.

J is TRBJ1-5 and V is TRBV15; possibly TRBD1 for D (5 bases). V was cut by 1 base and J by 0 bases, with 13 bases left in between. This CDR3 has 17 residues. Germline V lookup: CDR1 LNHNV, CDR2 YYDKDF (reference sequence). The CDR3 DNA reads TGTGCCACCAGCAGAGCCTCGGGGGTTGGTAGCAATCAGCCCCAGCATTTT. It encodes CATSRASGVGSNQPQHF.

The table lists this clone with a count of one. This chain uses TRBV7-7 with TRBJ2-5; no firm D call. The germline V and J ends were trimmed by 4 bases and 5 bases, with 20 bases remaining between them. This CDR3 spans 16 amino acids. Per the germline V gene, CDR1 is SSHAT and CDR2 is FNYEAQ (reference sequence). CDR3 sequence reads: CASSSGPRFNGETQYF. For the CDR3, the DNA is TGTGCCAGCAGCTCCGGTCCGCGCTTCAACGGGGAGACCCAGTACTTC. The full variable domain, rest sourced from reference TRBV7-7 and TRBJ2-5, is GAGVSQSPRYKVTKRGQDVTLRCDPISSHATLYWYQQALGQGPEFLTYFNYEAQPDKSGLPSDRFSAERPEGSISTLTIQRTEQRDSAMYRCASSSGPRFNGETQYFGPGTRLLVL.

This clone was recorded once. The rearrangement joins TRBV29-1 to TRBJ1-1, with D possibly matching TRBD1 (6 bases). Trimming took off 6 bases at V and 7 bases at J, with 15 bases between the two ends. Germline CDR1 reads SQVTM; CDR2 reads ANQGSEA. The CDR3 contains 12 residues. The CDR3 protein is CSVNRASDEAFF. For the CDR3, the DNA is TGCAGCGTAAACAGGGCATCCGATGAAGCTTTCTTT.

The chain joins TRBV7-2 to TRBJ2-1, with a possible D match to TRBD2 (7 bases). The V and J ends lost 1 base and 6 bases respectively, with 10 bases between them. This CDR3 has 14 amino acids. Germline CDR1 SGHTA, CDR2 FQGNSA. CDR3 coding DNA: TGTGCCAGCAGCTTAGTGGGGGGGCGCAATGAGCAGTTCTTC. Protein: CASSLVGGRNEQFF.

V usage is TRBV5-4 and J usage is TRBJ2-1, with D hard to call. The CDR3 sequence is 15 residues long. The germline V gene has CDR1 SGHNT and CDR2 YYREEE (reference sequence). The V end was cut by 2 bases, the J end by 0 bases, with 9 bases between. CDR3 in amino acids: CASSFKGSSYNEQFF. DNA for the CDR3: TGTGCCAGCAGCTTTAAGGGTAGCTCCTACAATGAGCAGTTCTTC. Full variable domain (rest looked up from reference TRBV5-4 and TRBJ2-1): ETGVTQSPTHLIKTRGQQVTLRCSSQSGHNTVSWYQQALGQGPQFIFQYYREEENGRGNFPPRFSGLQFPNYSSELNVNALELDDSALYLCASSFKGSSYNEQFFGPGTRLTVL.

J is TRBJ1-1 and V is TRBV2; the match to TRBD1 covers 8 bases. CDR1 and CDR2 (germline): SNHLY, FYNNEI. The CDR3 covers 13 residues. Losses at the gene ends were 8 bases for V and 2 bases for J; bases not matched to a gene: 4. CDR3 amino acids: CASLDRENTEAFF. In DNA, the CDR3 is TGTGCCAGCCTGGACAGGGAAAACACTGAAGCTTTCTTT.

The chain employs TRBV7-9 and TRBJ1-2, with D perhaps matching TRBD1 (6 bases). This CDR3 has 14 residues. Germline V gene data show CDR1 as SEHNR and CDR2 as FQNEAQ (reference sequence). V lost 5 bases to trimming and J lost 2 bases, with 12 bases between them. In DNA, the CDR3 is TGTGCCAGCAGCCCCTCAGGGGCAAACTATGGCTACACCTTC. Protein sequence: CASSPSGANYGYTF.

The chain links TRBV15 to TRBJ2-7; 10 nucleotides match TRBD1. Unmatched junction bases numbered 0, after V lost 1 base and J lost 0 bases. Germline CDR1 reads LNHNV; CDR2 reads YYDKDF (reference sequence). The CDR3 loop spans 15 amino acids. In nucleotides, the CDR3 is TGTGCCACCAGCAGAGGGACAGGGGGCTCCTACGAGCAGTACTTC. This encodes CATSRGTGGSYEQYF.